This note documents a single T cell receptor (beta chain) sequence. The antigen is undetermined. The data are from a study of CD8+ T cells in alopecia areata. Study-wide results and caveats: Scalp clonality decreased significantly with tofacitinib, and so did expanded CD8+ clones among the top 100.

RNA extraction was followed by reverse transcription into cDNA, which acted as the sequencing template. Sequencing used immunoSEQ multiplex PCR; TCRdb keeps in-frame clones, though not all of them. The sample has roughly 98,000 clones, around 55% seen once. Treatment noted: oral pan-JAK inhibitor, 5-10 mg twice daily. Trimming stripped 5 bases from V and 8 bases from J, with 9 bases between. The CDR3 extends over 12 amino acids. Germline V lookup: CDR1 LGHNA, CDR2 YSLEER. The source is a human donor with alopecia areata. Sequencing used CD8+ T cells sorted from blood, obtained at week 4, from a patient treated with tofacitinib. This chain joins TRBV4-3 and TRBJ1-4, with D possibly TRBD1 on 6 matching bases. CDR3 DNA: TGCGCCAGCAGCGGCAGGGGCGAAAAACTGTTTTTT. Translation gives CASSGRGEKLFF.